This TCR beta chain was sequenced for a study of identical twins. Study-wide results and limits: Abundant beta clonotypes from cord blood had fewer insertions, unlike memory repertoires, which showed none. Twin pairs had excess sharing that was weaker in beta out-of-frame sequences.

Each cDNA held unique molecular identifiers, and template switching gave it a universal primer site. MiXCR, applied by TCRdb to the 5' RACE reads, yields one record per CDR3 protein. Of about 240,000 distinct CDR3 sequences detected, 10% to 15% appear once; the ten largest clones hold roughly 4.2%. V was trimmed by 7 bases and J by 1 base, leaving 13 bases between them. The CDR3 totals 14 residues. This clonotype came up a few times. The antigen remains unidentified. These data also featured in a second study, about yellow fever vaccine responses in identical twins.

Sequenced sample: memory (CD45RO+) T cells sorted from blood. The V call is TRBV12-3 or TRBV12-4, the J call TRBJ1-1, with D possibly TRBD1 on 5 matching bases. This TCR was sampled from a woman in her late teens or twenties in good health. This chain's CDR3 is CASTLTGKNTEAFF. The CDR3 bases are TGTGCCAGCACCCTTACAGGAAAGAACACTGAAGCTTTCTTT.